The rows below give T cell receptor beta chains drawn from one sample of a study of preoperative IRX-2 immunotherapy in early breast cancer. Libraries were prepared by immunoSEQ multiplex PCR; TCRdb keeps only in-frame clonotypes and omits some of them. The sample includes tens of thousands of clones, 90% to 95% seen only once; the top ten take about 6%. Sample collection was performed from a patient treated with IRX-2 immunotherapy. The receptor source for this set is a human donor with breast cancer. The CDR3 runs from the conserved cysteine through the conserved F or W. D genes are given only for firm matches. Not all rows give a size; the values are once, few, many and, for expanded clones, a class.

V	size	D	J	CDR3	DNA
TRBV7-8	NA	TRBD1	TRBJ2-5	CATGDRASETQYF	TGTGCCACTGGGGACAGGGCTTCAGAGACCCAGTACTTC
TRBV5-6	NA	NA	TRBJ1-5	CASSLGSNQPQHF	TGTGCCAGCAGCTTAGGGAGCAATCAGCCCCAGCATTTT
TRBV9	NA	NA	TRBJ1-2	CASSVTYRDGYTF	TGTGCCAGCAGCGTAACTTACAGGGATGGCTACACCTTC
TRBV5-1	NA	NA	TRBJ2-7	CASSGGARQTYEQYF	TGCGCCAGCAGCGGGGGTGCGAGGCAAACCTACGAGCAGTACTTC
TRBV5-1	NA	TRBD2	TRBJ2-7	CASSLVSGLAGGQYEQYF	TGCGCCAGCAGCTTGGTTTCGGGACTAGCGGGGGGGCAGTACGAGCAGTACTTC
TRBV25-1	NA	TRBD1	TRBJ2-7	CASSSAGTGGDEQYF	TGTGCCAGCAGTTCCGCCGGGACAGGGGGCGACGAGCAGTACTTC
TRBV9	NA	TRBD2	TRBJ2-1	CASSVAGTSGSNEQFF	TGTGCCAGCAGCGTAGCTGGGACTAGCGGGAGTAATGAGCAGTTCTTC
TRBV5-1	once	NA	TRBJ1-1	CASSFVETEKLIRVNTEAFF	TGCGCCAGCAGCTTCGTCGAAACAGAGAAGTTAATCCGGGTGAACACTGAAGCTTTCTTT
TRBV19	NA	TRBD2	TRBJ2-3	CASTMGGTDTQYF	TGTGCCAGTACGATGGGGGGGACAGATACGCAGTATTTT
TRBV28	NA	NA	TRBJ2-7	CASRKDRHISYEQYF	TGTGCCAGCCGTAAGGATAGACATATCTCCTACGAGCAGTACTTC
TRBV15	NA	NA	TRBJ2-7	CATSFDSQGFREQYF	TGTGCCACCAGTTTTGATAGCCAGGGATTCCGCGAGCAGTACTTC
TRBV7-2	NA	TRBD2	TRBJ2-7	CASSLRSGLSYEQYF	TGTGCCAGCAGCTTACGTAGCGGGCTTTCCTACGAGCAGTACTTC
TRBV10-2	once	NA	TRBJ1-2	CASSDSGQGNYGYTF	TGCGCCAGCAGTGACAGTGGGCAAGGGAACTATGGCTACACCTTC
TRBV2	NA	NA	TRBJ2-2	CASILTGTAGELFF	TGTGCCAGCATTCTGACAGGAACTGCCGGGGAGCTGTTTTTT
TRBV15	NA	NA	TRBJ2-3	CATSKKKDTDTQYF	TGTGCCACCAGCAAAAAAAAGGACACAGATACGCAGTATTTT
TRBV5-6	NA	TRBD1	TRBJ2-7	CASSLFGRGYEQYF	TGTGCCAGCAGCTTGTTCGGCAGGGGGTACGAGCAGTACTTC
TRBV5-8	NA	NA	TRBJ1-2	CASSFGTSGYTF	TGTGCCAGCAGCTTCGGGACTTCAGGCTACACCTTC
TRBV6-5	NA	NA	TRBJ2-1	CASSYGRSYNEQFF	TGTGCCAGCAGTTACGGGCGCTCCTACAATGAGCAGTTCTTC
TRBV28	NA	NA	TRBJ2-2	CASTKRGRAGGELFF	TGTGCCAGCACCAAGAGGGGGAGGGCGGGCGGGGAGCTGTTTTTT
TRBV28	NA	TRBD1	TRBJ1-2	CASAGSYRGFGYTF	TGTGCCAGCGCCGGATCTTACAGGGGATTCGGCTACACCTTC
TRBV10-2	NA	TRBD2	TRBJ2-5	CASRRGGGALETQYF	TGCGCCAGCAGGAGGGGCGGGGGGGCCCTTGAGACCCAGTACTTC
TRBV6-5	NA	NA	TRBJ2-7	CASSYAAGTYEQYF	TGTGCCAGCAGTTACGCGGCAGGGACCTACGAGCAGTACTTC
TRBV7-9	NA	TRBD1	TRBJ2-1	CASSFRPGQSSYNEQFF	TGTGCCAGCAGCTTTCGTCCGGGACAGAGCTCCTACAATGAGCAGTTCTTC
TRBV4-3	NA	TRBD2	TRBJ2-7	CASSQSPSGGGYEQYF	TGCGCCAGCAGCCAATCTCCGTCGGGGGGTGGCTACGAGCAGTACTTC
TRBV19	NA	NA	TRBJ2-7	CASSQHTTYEQYF	TGTGCCAGTAGTCAACACACCACCTACGAGCAGTACTTC
TRBV7-8	once	NA	TRBJ1-5	CASSPTGGTGQPQHF	TGTGCCAGCAGCCCGACGGGGGGCACAGGTCAGCCCCAGCATTTT
TRBV11-2	NA	TRBD2	TRBJ2-7	CASSPSLWRGEYIPYEQYF	TGTGCCAGCAGCCCTAGTTTGTGGCGGGGGGAATATATTCCCTACGAGCAGTACTTC
TRBV7-9	NA	NA	TRBJ2-7	CASSLQAGVYEQYF	TGTGCCAGCAGCCTACAAGCTGGGGTATACGAGCAGTACTTC
TRBV6-5	NA	NA	TRBJ1-2	CASVDITLGGYTF	TGTGCCAGCGTGGACATCACTCTAGGTGGCTACACCTTC
TRBV20-1	NA	NA	TRBJ2-1	CSVPRANEQFF	TGCAGTGTCCCACGGGCCAATGAGCAGTTCTTC
TRBV7-6	NA	NA	TRBJ1-4	CASSSGLVRGNEKLFF	TGTGCCAGCAGCTCTGGACTCGTAAGAGGGAATGAAAAACTGTTTTTT
TRBV30	once	NA	TRBJ2-7	CAWSEGEQYF	TGTGCCTGGAGTGAGGGGGAGCAGTACTTC
TRBV7-2	NA	TRBD2	TRBJ2-3	CASSLSGGGYSPDTQYF	TGTGCCAGCAGCTTATCCGGCGGGGGGTATTCCCCAGATACGCAGTATTTT
TRBV15	NA	NA	TRBJ2-7	CATSRDVLPTYEQYF	TGTGCCACCAGCAGAGATGTCCTACCCACCTACGAGCAGTACTTC
TRBV9	NA	NA	TRBJ1-2	CASSVDGVISGYTF	TGTGCCAGCAGCGTAGACGGGGTCATAAGTGGCTACACCTTC
TRBV25-1	NA	NA	TRBJ1-2	CASSGWGHQANYGYTF	TGTGCCAGCAGTGGATGGGGACACCAAGCTAACTATGGCTACACCTTC
TRBV7-2	NA	TRBD2	TRBJ2-7	CATGGAYEQYF	TGTGCCACGGGGGGAGCCTACGAGCAGTACTTC
TRBV7-3	NA	NA	TRBJ2-1	CASSLFRIGYEQFF	TGTGCCAGCAGCTTATTCAGAATTGGCTATGAGCAGTTCTTC